The clone carrying this TCR beta chain was detected only a few times. TCRdb ran MiXCR on the 5' RACE reads and lists one entry per CDR3 protein. In the table there are 200,000 or so distinct CDR3 sequences, over 7.5% of which are singletons. The entry originates in a study of T-cell memory formation after mild COVID-19. The CDR3 contains 13 residues. V was shortened by 8 bases and J by 7 bases, with 17 bases between the two germline ends. Per the germline V gene, CDR1 is MNHEY and CDR2 is SVGAGI. The receptor was derived from a man between 18 and 29 years old who had mild COVID-19 (a few samples of this study predate the infection). Cell type and time point are not known. Sequences were obtained from PBMCs or a T cell subset sorted from them (not recorded which). The chain is built from TRBV6-5 and TRBJ1-2, with D perhaps matching TRBD1 (6 bases). CDR3 sequence: CASRYQGLGGYTF. DNA for the CDR3: TGTGCCAGCCGCTACCAGGGGTTAGGTGGCTACACCTTC.